Sequencing of this T cell receptor beta chain was carried out in a study of blood T cell repertoires in COVID-19. Study information: Samples representing acute and convalescent COVID-19 were sourced from the United States, Italy and Spain. Sources were T cells, B-cell-depleted T cells, or PBMCs; the material itself was cDNA or gDNA.

Original processing notes: Counts of nucleated cells, estimated from reference gene primer amplification, were obtained. Measured with immunoSEQ multiplex PCR; TCRdb has only the in-frame clones, and not every one. The DNA was the basis for D and trimming; V, J and clone size are from that table. The sample contains just under 300,000 clones, more than 75% of which appear only once. The CDR3 has 16 amino acids. V lost 2 bases and J 4 bases, leaving 15 bases between the germline ends. The germline V gene has CDR1 MNHNS and CDR2 SASEGT. This clone was seen a single time. The J gene is TRBJ2-1, the V gene TRBV6-1; D not resolved. Sequenced input: peripheral blood. The receptor's source is a man between 65 and 85 years old with acute or convalescent COVID-19. As DNA, the CDR3 is TGTGCCAGCAGTGAACTTACTCGGGTCCGTTACAATGAGCAGTTCTTC. It translates to CASSELTRVRYNEQFF.